These T cell receptor beta chains were read from a single sample in a study of cytomegalovirus exposure and HLA in healthy donors. Sequencing was performed with immunoSEQ multiplex PCR; in TCRdb, only in-frame clones are kept and a portion is missing. The sample yields roughly 150,000 clones, about 74% seen once. Sequencing input: PBMCs. The receptor set was obtained from a male donor in good health and CMV-seronegative. The conserved cysteine and the conserved F or W are not part of the CDR3 here. Not every row has a clone size; where given, it reads once, few, many or a size class.

clone size: -; V gene: TRBV2; J gene: TRBJ2-7; CDR3 protein: ASSPSGGAYEQY
clone size: -; V gene: TRBV14; J gene: TRBJ2-3; CDR3 protein: ASSQGTVTDTQY
clone size: -; V gene: TRBV5-1; J gene: TRBJ2-5; CDR3 protein: ASSLTGYQETQY
clone size: -; V gene: TRBV6-4; J gene: TRBJ2-1; CDR3 protein: ASSDSFRGAEEQF
clone size: -; V gene: TRBV7-3; J gene: TRBJ2-7; CDR3 protein: ASSLGGDGYEQY
clone size: -; V gene: TRBV5-1; J gene: TRBJ1-1; CDR3 protein: ASSPQTGDTEAF
clone size: -; V gene: TRBV30; J gene: TRBJ2-7; CDR3 protein: AWSDRYEQY
clone size: few; V gene: TRBV5-1; J gene: TRBJ1-1; CDR3 protein: ASSSSGIEAF
clone size: once; V gene: TRBV5-4; J gene: TRBJ2-4; CDR3 protein: ASSFGETGKNIQY
clone size: -; V gene: TRBV7-8; J gene: TRBJ1-1; CDR3 protein: ASSVTGPNTEAF
clone size: -; V gene: TRBV6-1; J gene: TRBJ2-7; CDR3 protein: ASSARAGGPYEQY
clone size: -; V gene: TRBV15; J gene: TRBJ1-4; CDR3 protein: ATSRESLYEKLF
clone size: -; V gene: TRBV28; J gene: TRBJ2-7; CDR3 protein: ASTPAGTGRGEQY
clone size: -; V gene: TRBV7-2; J gene: TRBJ1-3; CDR3 protein: ASSSDSSGNTIY
clone size: -; V gene: TRBV25-1; J gene: TRBJ2-7; CDR3 protein: ASSGLGSYEQY
clone size: -; V gene: TRBV28; J gene: TRBJ1-1; CDR3 protein: ASTQAGRMNTEAF
clone size: -; V gene: TRBV19; J gene: TRBJ1-6; CDR3 protein: ASSIVSGNSPLH
clone size: few; V gene: TRBV29-1; J gene: TRBJ1-1; CDR3 protein: SVEEGVAEAF
clone size: -; V gene: TRBV15; J gene: TRBJ1-1; CDR3 protein: ATSRTRGDWTEAF
clone size: -; V gene: TRBV2; J gene: TRBJ1-5; CDR3 protein: ASSGKTGNRPQH
clone size: -; V gene: TRBV10-3; J gene: TRBJ1-4; CDR3 protein: ATSGTSTNEKLF
clone size: -; V gene: TRBV7-6; J gene: TRBJ2-5; CDR3 protein: ASSFGGETQY
clone size: -; V gene: TRBV11-3; J gene: TRBJ2-2; CDR3 protein: ASSLPGETNTGELF
clone size: few; V gene: TRBV9; J gene: TRBJ2-7; CDR3 protein: ASSGTGSFYEQY
clone size: -; V gene: TRBV5-1; J gene: TRBJ2-2; CDR3 protein: ASTRDRGPTGELF
clone size: few; V gene: TRBV11-2; J gene: TRBJ1-2; CDR3 protein: ASSPWTESSYGYT
clone size: -; V gene: TRBV28; J gene: TRBJ2-7; CDR3 protein: ASSLGGDRGYEQY
clone size: -; V gene: TRBV29-1; J gene: TRBJ2-7; CDR3 protein: SVEGRGLRNYEQY
clone size: -; V gene: TRBV30; J gene: TRBJ1-2; CDR3 protein: AWTEGQGPFDRYT
clone size: -; V gene: TRBV5-1; J gene: TRBJ2-2; CDR3 protein: ASSKEAGVGTGELF
clone size: -; V gene: TRBV27; J gene: TRBJ2-2; CDR3 protein: ASSFSGTGVTGELF